Presented here are 14 T cell receptor beta chains from one specimen sequenced in a study of tumor-infiltrating lymphocytes in primary liver carcinoma. With around 490 ng total RNA as template and a constant-region primer, TCR beta cDNA was made. What produced the TCR beta libraries was three nested multiplex PCR rounds using slightly modified ARM-PCR. TRBV1-TRBV30 forward primers and a C-beta reverse primer were used in the first two PCR rounds, which each ran for about 9 cycles. MiXCR, run by TCRdb on the multiplex PCR reads, gives a single entry per CDR3 protein. The sample lists 90,000 to 100,000 distinct CDR3 sequences, 69% occurring once. Each 20-30 mg portion of unsorted bulk tissue served as the source for co-extraction of RNA and DNA. The sequencing sample was made of liver tumor tissue from sampling region 5. The subset is: tumor region T5, tumor centre. The source of these receptors is a woman aged 55-70 years with primary liver carcinoma and hepatitis B virus infection.

Worth noting for this clonotype: One junction end disagrees with the germline gene, perhaps due to a read error. CDR3: CSVERGNEQFF. The CDR3 DNA follows: TGCAGTGTTGAACGGGGGAATGAGCAGTTCTTC. The J gene is TRBJ2-1, the V gene TRBV29-1, with a tentative D call TRBD2 (6 bases). CDR1 SQVTM and CDR2 ANQGSEA come from the germline V gene. The CDR3 has 11 residues.

In the case of this clonotype: This sequence may be a read error, since a much larger clone differs from it by one base. The chain uses TRBV28 and TRBJ2-7; TRBD2 matches 11 bases. Germline CDR1 MDHEN, CDR2 SYDVKM. The CDR3 extends over 15 amino acids. CDR3 sequence (DNA): TGTGCCAGCACCAACAGACTAGCGGGGACTAACGAGCAGCACTTC. Amino acids: CASTNRLAGTNEQHF.

In the case of this clonotype: A read error may be the cause here, since a much bigger clone is one base away. A read error is likely, as this CDR3 ends without the conserved phenylalanine or tryptophan. V usage is TRBV12-3 or TRBV12-4 and J usage is TRBJ2-2, with D possibly being TRBD2 (5 bases). The CDR3 contains 14 residues. The ends were cut back, 5 bases at V and 3 bases at J, with 10 bases in the middle. In nucleotides, the CDR3 is TGTGCCAGCAGTCCAGCAGCGGACACCGGGGAGCTGTTTTTA. This encodes CASSPAADTGELFL.

A remark on this clonotype: A much larger clone lies one base from this, so it may be a read error. The rearrangement joins TRBV10-3 to TRBJ2-3; TRBD1 matches 9 bases. The length of the CDR3 is 15 residues. Germline loops: CDR1 ENHRY, CDR2 SYGVKD. Trimming cost V 6 bases and J 5 bases; bases outside gene matches: 9. The CDR3 loop is CAISRTGDKEDTQYF. The CDR3 DNA is TGTGCCATCAGCCGGACAGGGGACAAGGAAGATACGCAGTATTTT.

On this clonotype: A much larger clone lies one base from this, so it may be a read error. V usage is TRBV5-4 and J usage is TRBJ2-7; 13 nucleotides align to TRBD2. CDR1 and CDR2 from the germline V gene are SGHNT and YYREEE (reference sequence). This CDR3 is 15 amino acids long. The V segment lost 7 bases and the J segment 5 bases; nucleotides outside the gene matches: 9. CDR3 residues: CASGAGGLAGDEQYF. The CDR3 DNA reads TGTGCCAGCGGCGCAGGCGGACTAGCGGGAGACGAGCAGTACTTC.

In this sample, this clonotype turned up once. This chain uses TRBV11-2 with TRBJ1-6, with D uncertain. This CDR3 has 15 amino acids. V lost 2 bases and J lost 13, with 18 bases in between. Per germline, CDR1 SGHAT and CDR2 FQNNGV. The CDR3 protein is CASSLNSWGNSPLHF. For the CDR3, the DNA is TGTGCCAGCAGCTTAAATTCGTGGGGAAACTCGCCCCTCCACTTT.

The table lists this clonotype with many counts. The chain joins TRBV6-5 to TRBJ1-1, with 8 bases fitting TRBD1. Germline V gene sequence: CDR1 MNHEY, CDR2 SVGAGI. This CDR3 has 16 residues. V shed 6 bases, J shed 5 bases, and the junction held 14 bases outside the gene matches. DNA of the CDR3: TGTGCCAGCAGGTCAGGACAGGGTGGGTTTAGAACTGAAGCTTTCTTT. This encodes CASRSGQGGFRTEAFF.

In the case of this clonotype: Its ends do not fully match the called genes, so a read error is possible. This sequence joins TRBV12-3 or TRBV12-4 and TRBJ1-2, with TRBD1 matching 7 bases. The CDR3 has 14 amino acids. The CDR3 loop reads CANSFNRGAYGYTF. DNA for the CDR3: TGTGCCAACAGTTTCAACAGGGGTGCCTATGGCTACACCTTC.

The rearrangement joins TRBV6-5 to TRBJ2-1; maybe TRBD2 (5 bases). The CDR3 has 14 amino acids. Germline V CDR1 and CDR2: MNHEY, SVGAGI. This chain's CDR3 is CTTRKTTTISEQFF. The CDR3, as DNA: TGTACCACCAGGAAGACTACTACAATAAGTGAGCAGTTCTTC.

This clonotype was seen ten or more times. This chain links TRBV5-6 with TRBJ1-2; D is uncertain. The CDR3 runs 14 residues. Germline CDR1 SGHDT, CDR2 YYEEEE. V was clipped by 4 bases and J by 9 bases, with 19 bases between them. CDR3 in amino acids: CASSLRLGKRSYTF. The CDR3 nucleotides are TGTGCCAGCAGCCTCCGCCTGGGGAAGAGGAGCTACACCTTC.

For this clonotype: Because it lacks the conserved phenylalanine or tryptophan at the end, this CDR3 is likely a read error. The chain employs TRBV10-3 and TRBJ2-7, with D possibly TRBD1 on 6 matching bases. Trimming removed 7 bases from V and 7 bases from J, with 17 bases in between. The germline V gene has CDR1 ENHRY and CDR2 SYGVKD. The CDR3 has 13 amino acids. Here the CDR3 DNA reads TGTGCCATCACCCAATTACAGGGTGGGGAGCAGTACCTT. This sequence encodes CAITQLQGGEQYL.

With respect to this clonotype: A junction end diverges from the germline sequence, so it may reflect a read error. The rearrangement joins TRBV6-1 to TRBJ2-2, with 8 bases matching TRBD1. The CDR3 runs 14 residues. CDR1 and CDR2 (germline): MNHNS, SASEGT. CDR3 residues: CASSTGGNTGKLFF. The CDR3 nucleotides read TGTGCTAGCAGTACAGGGGGTAACACCGGGAAGCTGTTTTTT.

A note on this clonotype: The junction and the germline gene differ at one end; a read error may be behind it. V usage is TRBV12-3 or TRBV12-4 and J usage is TRBJ2-1; 9 bases fit TRBD2. The CDR3 totals 15 residues. The CDR3 sequence: CLSRDEREAPNEEFF. The CDR3, as DNA: TGTCTCAGCAGAGACGAGCGGGAGGCCCCCAATGAGGAGTTCTTC.

By share, this clonotype counts as medium-sized. J is TRBJ1-5 and V is TRBV6-1; D gene uncertain. CDR1 and CDR2 (germline): MNHNS, SASEGT. The CDR3 sequence is 13 residues long. V gave up 2 bases and J gave up 6 bases, with 8 bases separating them. The DNA of the CDR3 is TGTGCCAGCAGTGAAACGGGCGCTCAGCCCCAGCATTTT. Its protein product is CASSETGAQPQHF.